This TCR beta chain was retrieved from a study of blood T cell repertoires in COVID-19. In the study overall: Researchers got acute and convalescent COVID-19 samples from the United States, Italy and Spain.

The CDR3 has 14 residues. V gave up 5 bases and J gave up 3 bases; unmatched junction bases: 4. Germline CDR1 is SGHRS and CDR2 is YFSETQ. Profiling relied on immunoSEQ multiplex PCR, and the TCRdb table lists in-frame clones only, not all of them. The table includes more than 300,000 clones, 70% to 90% detected once. This chain joins TRBV5-1 and TRBJ2-5, with 10 nucleotides matching TRBD2. Material for sequencing was PBMCs or T cells enriched from blood (not recorded which). The clonotype originates from a woman in her thirties who had recovered from COVID-19. CDR3 residues: CASRRAGGEETQYF. The CDR3 bases are TGCGCCAGCAGGAGAGCGGGGGGGGAAGAGACCCAGTACTTC. Supplemented by reference TRBV5-1 and TRBJ2-5, the full variable domain reads KAGVTQTPRYLIKTRGQQVTLSCSPISGHRSVSWYQQTPGQGLQFLFEYFSETQRNKGNFPGRFSGRQFSNSRSEMNVSTLELGDSALYLCASRRAGGEETQYFGPGTRLLVL.